The clone carrying this T cell receptor beta chain has more than one count but fewer than ten. The antigen is undetermined. The study ran its PCR with 60 Vbeta and 13 Jbeta primers. The data were produced by immunoSEQ multiplex PCR, yet TCRdb's version contains in-frame clones alone and is incomplete. The sample has about 110,000 clones, more than 75% seen once. With 4 bases clipped from V and 9 bases from J, the junction kept 10 bases outside the gene matches. Germline CDR1 reads SGHNT; CDR2 reads YYREEE (reference sequence). This CDR3 is 15 amino acids long. The sample comes from a study of cytomegalovirus exposure and HLA in healthy donors. Study observations and caveats: The majority of CMV-associated TCR beta chains were reported as apparently HLA-restricted in a later analysis. Segments of the TCR beta V type were, in most cases, productive about 87% or about 30% of the time in an earlier analysis. Specificity for CMV antigens was confirmed in vitro for three of the CMV-associated chains.

This sequence originates from a woman between 50 and 59 years old in good health and CMV-seropositive. Source material: PBMCs. The chain is built from TRBV5-4 and TRBJ1-6; 7 nucleotides agree with TRBD1. The CDR3 DNA reads as TGTGCCAGCAGCGTTCAGACAGGGTCCGGTTCACCCCTCCACTTT. Translation gives CASSVQTGSGSPLHF.